This T cell receptor (beta chain) is drawn from a study of OX40 agonist ivuxolimab in advanced cancers. Study in general: A mean age of roughly 60 years, range roughly 20 to 85, was recorded, and roughly 83% were male.

Data came from immunoSEQ multiplex PCR; TCRdb stores just in-frame clones and leaves some out. In the table there are about 83,000 clones, about 81% of which are singletons. Notes on the study in general: Clonal expansion from baseline to week 6 occurred in both CD4+ and CD8+ T cells.

About this clone itself: Its antigen is currently unknown.

CDR1 is SGHNT and CDR2 is YYREEE in the germline V gene (reference sequence). This CDR3 has 15 residues. V was trimmed by 4 bases and J by 4 bases, leaving 17 bases between them. The receptor was isolated from an adult with an advanced solid tumor such as melanoma, head and neck, liver or kidney cancer. The specimen comprised CD4+ or CD8+ T cells sorted from blood, sampled in a trial of the OX40 agonist ivuxolimab. The V and J genes are TRBV5-4 and TRBJ1-2; D gene ambiguous. CDR3 amino acids: CASSPIGSGSYGYTF. The CDR3 nucleotides are TGTGCCAGCAGCCCTATAGGGTCGGGTAGCTATGGCTACACCTTC.